This T cell receptor beta chain was sequenced for a study of cytomegalovirus exposure and HLA in healthy donors. Trimming took 2 bases from V and 3 from J, leaving 16 bases between them. This CDR3 contains 16 residues. CDR1 is SGHAT, CDR2 FQNNGV, per germline. A multiplex PCR was run with 60 Vbeta primers and 13 Jbeta primers. Some clones are missing from TCRdb's copy, which holds only in-frame ones; the method was immunoSEQ multiplex PCR. The table lists tens of thousands of clones, approximately 83% of them singletons. The J gene is TRBJ2-5, the V gene TRBV11-2; tentatively, D is TRBD2 (7 bases). The clonotype was recovered from a man aged 40-55 years in good health and CMV-seronegative. Input material: PBMCs. CDR3 amino acids: CASSLFGGAREETQYF. CDR3 nucleotides: TGTGCCAGCAGCTTATTTGGGGGGGCGAGGGAAGAGACCCAGTACTTC.